Below, 14 T cell receptor beta chains from the same sample are listed, as sequenced in a study of blood T cell repertoires in COVID-19 (dated by TCRdb to about 2020). Library generation was performed with the immunoSEQ multiplex PCR assay. The clones in this table, taken by TCRdb from immuneACCESS, are in-frame only. Not every clone is retained; where verified, under half of the shortfall comes from an unresolved V gene, and the cause of the rest is unknown. This sample is represented by approximately 210,000 clones; 65% to 90% of them were singletons. Of the sample, about 9.9% is held by the ten largest clones. Sequenced input: peripheral blood. All receptors come from a man aged 45-60 years with COVID-19, enrolled during active disease.

This chain links TRBV19 with TRBJ2-1, with 9 bases aligning to TRBD1. The CDR3 has 15 residues. The ends lost 6 bases at V and 5 bases at J; junction bases unmatched: 8. CDR1 is LNHDA and CDR2 is SQIVND in the germline V gene (reference sequence). The DNA of the CDR3 is TGTGCCAGTAGCCGTCCCGGGACAGGGAACAATGAGCAGTTCTTC. Translated, it gives CASSRPGTGNNEQFF.

This clone occurred a few times. The chain couples TRBV19 to TRBJ2-2; 12 bases align to TRBD2. In germline, CDR1 is LNHDA, CDR2 SQIVND (reference sequence). This CDR3 has 16 amino acids. V shed 3 bases and J 5 bases; nucleotides not matched to a gene: 4. This CDR3 reads CASSISTSGGTGELFF. DNA of the CDR3: TGTGCCAGTAGTATCTCAACTAGCGGGGGGACCGGGGAGCTGTTTTTT.

V gene TRBV18 combines with J gene TRBJ1-6; 8 bases are shared with TRBD1. V shed 2 bases, J shed 7 bases, and the junction held 4 bases outside the gene matches. This CDR3 region has 15 residues. From germline, CDR1 is KGHSH and CDR2 LQKENI. CDR3 DNA: TGTGCCAGCTCACCAAAGGGGGACAGGAATTCACCCCTCCACTTT. Translation: CASSPKGDRNSPLHF.

The genes are TRBV5-4 and TRBJ2-3, with 8 bases matching TRBD2. The junction had 8 bases not matched to a gene; V was cut back by 4 bases and J by 1 base. The CDR3 consists of 16 residues. Germline CDR1 SGHNT, CDR2 YYREEE (reference sequence). The CDR3 region has the DNA TGTGCCAGCAGCCCTCAACTAGCGGCTCGCACAGATACGCAGTATTTT. Translating it yields CASSPQLAARTDTQYF.

This chain joins TRBV11-3 and TRBJ2-4; TRBD2 might be the D (6 bases). Germline V CDR1 and CDR2: SGHNT, YENEEA. The V end lost 3 bases, the J end lost 8 bases, and 11 bases lay between the germline ends. This CDR3 has 13 residues. CDR3 nucleotide sequence: TGTGCCAGCAGCTTCGGAGGGGAAGACATTCAGTACTTC. It is translated as CASSFGGEDIQYF. Full variable domain (rest looked up from reference TRBV11-3 and TRBJ2-4): EAGVVQSPRYKIIEKKQPVAFWCNPISGHNTLYWYLQNLGQGPELLIRYENEEAVDDSQLPKDRFSAERLKGVDSTLKIQPAELGDSAVYLCASSFGGEDIQYFGAGTRLSVL.

The chain links TRBV6-4 to TRBJ2-2; 9 bases fit TRBD1. The CDR3 has 14 residues. Germline CDR1 MRHNA, CDR2 SNTAGT. V shed 4 bases, J shed 6 bases, and the junction held 3 bases outside the gene matches. The CDR3 sequence is CASSVGTGSGELFF. The CDR3 DNA reads TGTGCCAGCAGTGTGGGGACAGGGTCCGGGGAGCTGTTTTTT.

The CDR3 sequence is CASSQSSAKQYF. CDR3 DNA sequence: TGTGCCAGCAGCCAATCTAGCGCTAAGCAGTACTTC. This chain links TRBV14 with TRBJ2-7; TRBD2 might be the D (6 bases). The V gene's germline CDR1 is SGHDN and CDR2 FVKESK. Between the trimmed V and J ends, which lost 2 bases and 8 bases, there was a span of 10 bases. CDR3 length: 12 amino acids.

The chain employs TRBV3-1 (or the pseudogene TRBV3-2) and TRBJ1-1; D is possibly TRBD1 (5 bases). This CDR3 comprises 13 residues. The germline V gene has CDR1 LGHDT and CDR2 YNNKEL (reference sequence). V was clipped by 0 bases and J by 10 bases, with 12 bases between them. The CDR3 here is CASSQENPGVAFF. CDR3 coding DNA: TGTGCCAGCAGCCAAGAAAACCCGGGGGTAGCTTTCTTT.

The chain recombines TRBV21-1 with TRBJ2-1; TRBD2 is the table's D call and was not checked against the DNA. TRBV21-1 is flagged as a pseudogene. The CDR3 length is 16 residues. CDR3 sequence reads: CASTEKGTTQNNEQFF. The CDR3 DNA is TGTGCCAGCACCGAAAAGGGGACTACCCAGAACAATGAGCAGTTCTTC.

The count of this clone is one. V gene TRBV27 combines with J gene TRBJ2-3; the D gene is possibly TRBD1 (6 bases). The CDR3 totals 15 residues. Germline V gene sequence: CDR1 MNHEY, CDR2 SMNVEV (reference sequence). Trimming left V 3 bases short and J 1 base short, with 11 bases between. CDR3 in amino acids: CASSFSGVGTDTQYF. The CDR3 DNA follows: TGTGCCAGCAGTTTTTCAGGGGTGGGCACAGATACGCAGTATTTT.

J is TRBJ2-2 and V is TRBV7-3, with TRBD1 as a possible D gene (5 bases). V was cut by 0 bases and J by 6 bases, with 8 bases left in between. The germline CDR1 and CDR2 sequences are SGHTA and FQGTGA. The CDR3 runs to 14 residues. CDR3 in amino acids: CASSLTEGAGELFF. The CDR3 DNA sequence: TGTGCCAGCAGCTTAACTGAAGGGGCCGGGGAGCTGTTTTTT.

V usage is TRBV12-3 or TRBV12-4 and J usage is TRBJ2-7; D is unresolved. The CDR3 runs 13 residues. V was shortened by 5 bases and J by 1 base, with 9 bases between the two germline ends. DNA of the CDR3: TGTGCCAGCAGTCGAGCGATTTCCTACGAGCAGTACTTC. Protein product: CASSRAISYEQYF.

V is TRBV5-4 and J is TRBJ1-1; D unresolved. In germline, CDR1 is SGHNT, CDR2 YYREEE (reference sequence). V lost 4 bases and J lost 3, with 13 bases in between. The CDR3 consists of 14 residues. The CDR3 is CASSTVNGDTEAFF. CDR3 nucleotides: TGTGCCAGCAGCACAGTGAACGGGGACACTGAAGCTTTCTTT. Filled out from reference TRBV5-4 and TRBJ1-1, the complete variable domain reads ETGVTQSPTHLIKTRGQQVTLRCSSQSGHNTVSWYQQALGQGPQFIFQYYREEENGRGNFPPRFSGLQFPNYSSELNVNALELDDSALYLCASSTVNGDTEAFFGQGTRLTVV.

This rearrangement joins TRBV6-2 or TRBV6-3 to TRBJ1-6; 11 bases line up with TRBD1. Germline V CDR1 and CDR2: MNHEY, SVGEGT. V gave up 2 bases and J gave up 8 bases; unmatched junction bases: 11. The CDR3 extends over 18 amino acids. DNA of the CDR3: TGTGCCAGCAGTTACCCCCGGGACAGGGGGTTGGCTTATTCACCCCTCCACTTT. The encoded protein is CASSYPRDRGLAYSPLHF.